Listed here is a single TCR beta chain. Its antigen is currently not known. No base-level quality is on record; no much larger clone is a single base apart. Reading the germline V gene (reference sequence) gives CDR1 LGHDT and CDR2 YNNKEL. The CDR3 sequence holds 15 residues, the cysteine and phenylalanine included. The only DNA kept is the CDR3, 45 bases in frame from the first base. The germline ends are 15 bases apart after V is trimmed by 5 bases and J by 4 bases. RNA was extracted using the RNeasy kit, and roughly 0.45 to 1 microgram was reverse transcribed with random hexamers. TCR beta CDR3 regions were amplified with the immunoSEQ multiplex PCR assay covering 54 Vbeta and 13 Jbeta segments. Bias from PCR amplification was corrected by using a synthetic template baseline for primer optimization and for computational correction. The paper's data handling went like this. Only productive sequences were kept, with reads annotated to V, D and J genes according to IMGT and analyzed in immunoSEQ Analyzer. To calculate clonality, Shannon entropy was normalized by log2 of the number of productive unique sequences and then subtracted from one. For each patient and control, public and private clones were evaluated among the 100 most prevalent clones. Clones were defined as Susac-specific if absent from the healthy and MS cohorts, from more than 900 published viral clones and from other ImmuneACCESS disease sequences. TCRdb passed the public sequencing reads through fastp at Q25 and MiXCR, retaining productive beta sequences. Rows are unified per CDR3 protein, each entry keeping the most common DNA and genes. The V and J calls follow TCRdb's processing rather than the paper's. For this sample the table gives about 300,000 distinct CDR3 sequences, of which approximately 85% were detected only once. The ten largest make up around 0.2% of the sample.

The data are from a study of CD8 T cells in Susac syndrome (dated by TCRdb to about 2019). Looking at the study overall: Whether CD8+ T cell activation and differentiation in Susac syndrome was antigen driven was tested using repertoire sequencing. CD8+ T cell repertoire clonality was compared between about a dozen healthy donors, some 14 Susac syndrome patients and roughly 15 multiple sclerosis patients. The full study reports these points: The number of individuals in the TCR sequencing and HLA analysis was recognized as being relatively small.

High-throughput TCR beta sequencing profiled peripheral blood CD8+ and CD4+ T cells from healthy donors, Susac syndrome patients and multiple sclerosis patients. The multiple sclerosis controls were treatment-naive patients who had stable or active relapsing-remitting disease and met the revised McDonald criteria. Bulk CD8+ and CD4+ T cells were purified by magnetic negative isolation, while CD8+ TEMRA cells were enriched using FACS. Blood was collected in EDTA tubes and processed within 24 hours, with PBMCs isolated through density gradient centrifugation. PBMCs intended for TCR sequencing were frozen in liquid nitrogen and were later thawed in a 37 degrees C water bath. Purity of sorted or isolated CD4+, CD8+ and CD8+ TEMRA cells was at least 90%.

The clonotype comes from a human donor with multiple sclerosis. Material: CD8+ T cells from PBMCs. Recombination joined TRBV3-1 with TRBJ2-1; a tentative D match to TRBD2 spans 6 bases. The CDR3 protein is CASSIPSVKYNEQFF. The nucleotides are TGTGCCAGCAGCATCCCTAGCGTTAAGTACAATGAGCAGTTCTTC.